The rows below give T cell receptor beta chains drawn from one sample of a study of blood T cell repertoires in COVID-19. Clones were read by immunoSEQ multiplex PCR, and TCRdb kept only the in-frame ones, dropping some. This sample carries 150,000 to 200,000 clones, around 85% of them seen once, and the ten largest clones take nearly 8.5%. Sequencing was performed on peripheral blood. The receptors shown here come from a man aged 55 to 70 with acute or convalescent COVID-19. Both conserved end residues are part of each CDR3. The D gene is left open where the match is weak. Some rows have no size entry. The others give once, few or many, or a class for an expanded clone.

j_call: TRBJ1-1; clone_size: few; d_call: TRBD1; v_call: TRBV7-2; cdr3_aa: CASSSHRGTEAFF; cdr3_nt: TGTGCCAGCAGCTCACACAGGGGAACTGAAGCTTTCTTT
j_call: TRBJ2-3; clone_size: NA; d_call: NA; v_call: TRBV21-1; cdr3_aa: CASSKPNFGQEPTTDTQYF; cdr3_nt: TGTGCCAGCAGCAAGCCGAACTTCGGACAGGAGCCGACCACAGATACGCAGTATTTT
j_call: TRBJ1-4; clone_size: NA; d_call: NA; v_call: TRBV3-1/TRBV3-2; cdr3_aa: CASSQDPFRVNEKLFF; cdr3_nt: TGTGCCAGCAGCCAAGATCCATTCCGGGTCAATGAAAAACTGTTTTTT
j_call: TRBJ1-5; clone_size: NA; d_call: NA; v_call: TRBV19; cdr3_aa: CASSAVTGIAQPQHF; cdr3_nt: TGTGCCAGTAGTGCCGTCACAGGGATTGCCCAGCCCCAGCATTTT
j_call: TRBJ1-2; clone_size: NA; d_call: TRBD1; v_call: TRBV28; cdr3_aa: CASSSGTAPGYGYTF; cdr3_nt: TGTGCCAGCAGCTCCGGGACAGCCCCTGGGTATGGCTACACCTTC
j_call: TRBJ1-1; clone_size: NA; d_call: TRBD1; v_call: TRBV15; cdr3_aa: CATSYRSGQRSEAFF; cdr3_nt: TGTGCCACCAGCTATCGATCGGGACAGCGGTCTGAAGCTTTCTTT
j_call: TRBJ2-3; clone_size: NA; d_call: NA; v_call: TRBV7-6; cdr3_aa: CASSDGTDTQYF; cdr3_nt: TGTGCCAGCAGCGACGGGACAGATACGCAGTATTTT
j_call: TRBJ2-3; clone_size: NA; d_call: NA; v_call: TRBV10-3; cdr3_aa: CAISESSSTDTQYF; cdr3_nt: TGTGCCATCAGTGAGTCGAGCAGCACAGATACGCAGTATTTT
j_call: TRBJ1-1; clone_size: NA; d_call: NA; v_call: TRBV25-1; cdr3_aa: CASSSSGGSLTEAFF; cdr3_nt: TGTGCCAGCAGTTCCTCGGGGGGAAGTCTGACTGAAGCTTTCTTT
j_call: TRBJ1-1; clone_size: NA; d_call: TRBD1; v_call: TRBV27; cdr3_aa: CASSLTGGRTEAFF; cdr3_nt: TGTGCCAGCAGCCTTACAGGGGGCCGGACTGAAGCTTTCTTT
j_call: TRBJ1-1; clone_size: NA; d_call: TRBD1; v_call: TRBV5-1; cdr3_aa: CASSPPDRALAFF; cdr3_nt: TGCGCCAGCAGCCCCCCCGACAGGGCGTTAGCTTTCTTT
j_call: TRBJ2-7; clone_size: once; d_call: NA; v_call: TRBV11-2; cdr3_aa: CASLGPPTYEQYF; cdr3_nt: TGTGCCAGCCTGGGCCCCCCAACCTACGAGCAGTACTTC
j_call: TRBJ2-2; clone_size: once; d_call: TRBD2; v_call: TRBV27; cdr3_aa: CASKPGLADSTGELFF; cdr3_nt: TGTGCCAGTAAACCGGGACTAGCGGACTCCACCGGGGAGCTGTTTTTT
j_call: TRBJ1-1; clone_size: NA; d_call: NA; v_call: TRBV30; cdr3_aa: CAWSGNSNTEAFF; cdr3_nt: TGTGCCTGGAGTGGGAACAGTAACACTGAAGCTTTCTTT
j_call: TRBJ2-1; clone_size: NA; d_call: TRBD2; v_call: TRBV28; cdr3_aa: CASSSATGTSGIPYPKYEQFF; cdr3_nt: TGTGCCAGCAGTTCAGCCACCGGGACTAGCGGGATCCCCTATCCTAAATATGAGCAGTTCTTC
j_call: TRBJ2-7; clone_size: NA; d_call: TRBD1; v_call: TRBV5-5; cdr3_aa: CASSSGQGLSYEQYF; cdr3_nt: TGTGCCAGCAGCTCAGGACAGGGTCTATCCTACGAGCAGTACTTC
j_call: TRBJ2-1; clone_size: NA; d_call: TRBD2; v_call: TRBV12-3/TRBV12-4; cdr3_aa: CASSGDYRGEQFF; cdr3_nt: TGTGCCAGCAGTGGGGACTATCGGGGTGAGCAGTTCTTC
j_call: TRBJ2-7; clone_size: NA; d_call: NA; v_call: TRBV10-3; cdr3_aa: CAISTGAYEQYF; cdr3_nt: TGTGCCATCAGTACAGGAGCCTACGAGCAGTACTTC
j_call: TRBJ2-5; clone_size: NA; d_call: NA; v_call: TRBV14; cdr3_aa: CASSAIWSQETQYF; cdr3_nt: TGTGCCAGCAGCGCCATATGGAGTCAAGAGACCCAGTACTTC
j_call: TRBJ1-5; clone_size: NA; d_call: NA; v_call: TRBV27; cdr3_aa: CASSFYSNQPQHF; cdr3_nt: TGTGCCAGCAGTTTCTATAGCAATCAGCCCCAGCATTTT
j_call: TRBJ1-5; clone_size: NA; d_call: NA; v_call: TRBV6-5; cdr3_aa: CASSYGANQPQHF; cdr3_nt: TGTGCCAGCAGTTACGGGGCCAATCAGCCCCAGCATTTT
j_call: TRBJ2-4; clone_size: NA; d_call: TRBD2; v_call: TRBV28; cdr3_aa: CASITSGSKNIQYF; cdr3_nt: TGTGCCAGCATCACTAGCGGGAGCAAAAACATTCAGTACTTC
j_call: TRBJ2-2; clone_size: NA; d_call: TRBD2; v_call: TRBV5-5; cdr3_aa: CASSLGGLAGGPSGELFF; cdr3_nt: TGTGCCAGCAGCTTGGGGGGACTAGCGGGAGGGCCGTCCGGGGAGCTGTTTTTT
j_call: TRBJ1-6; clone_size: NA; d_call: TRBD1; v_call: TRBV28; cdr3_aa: CASSSPRDRVSPLHF; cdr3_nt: TGTGCCAGCAGTTCACCCCGGGACAGGGTTTCACCCCTCCACTTT
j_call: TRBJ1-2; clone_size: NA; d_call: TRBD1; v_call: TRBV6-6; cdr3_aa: CVSSYSAGGAGYTF; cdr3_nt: TGTGTCAGCAGTTACTCAGCAGGGGGCGCGGGCTACACCTTC
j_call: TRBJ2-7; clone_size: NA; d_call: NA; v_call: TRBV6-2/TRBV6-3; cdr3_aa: CASSPYYEQYF; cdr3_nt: TGTGCCAGCAGTCCCTACTACGAGCAGTACTTC
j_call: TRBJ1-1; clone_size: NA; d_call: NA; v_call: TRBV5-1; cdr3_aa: CASSFGSGLMNTEAFF; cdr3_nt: TGCGCCAGCAGCTTTGGATCGGGACTGATGAACACTGAAGCTTTCTTT
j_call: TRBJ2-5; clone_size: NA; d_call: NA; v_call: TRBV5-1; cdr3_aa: CASSMPGVAGETQYF; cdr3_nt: TGCGCCAGCAGTATGCCCGGGGTGGCGGGAGAGACCCAGTACTTC
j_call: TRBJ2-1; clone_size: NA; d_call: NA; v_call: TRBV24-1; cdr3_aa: CATSEKGGRRNEQFF; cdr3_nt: TGTGCCACCAGTGAAAAAGGAGGGCGGCGAAATGAGCAGTTCTTC
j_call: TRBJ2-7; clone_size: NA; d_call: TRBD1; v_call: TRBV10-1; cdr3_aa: CASSTGTGFAEQYF; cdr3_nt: TGCGCCAGCTCCACCGGGACAGGGTTTGCCGAGCAGTACTTC
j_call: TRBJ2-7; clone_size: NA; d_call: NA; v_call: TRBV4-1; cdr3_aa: CASSQGVQAPDSYEQYF; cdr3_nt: TGCGCCAGCAGCCAAGGGGTACAGGCGCCTGACTCCTACGAGCAGTACTTC
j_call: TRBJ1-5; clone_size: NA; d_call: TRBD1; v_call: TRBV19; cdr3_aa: CASSLAGTGFMAQPQHF; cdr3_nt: TGTGCCAGTAGTTTGGCCGGGACAGGGTTTATGGCTCAGCCCCAGCATTTT
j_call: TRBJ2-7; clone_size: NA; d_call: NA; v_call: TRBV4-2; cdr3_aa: CASSQDLGDSSYEQYF; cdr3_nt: TGTGCCAGCAGCCAAGATCTCGGCGATAGCAGCTACGAGCAGTACTTC
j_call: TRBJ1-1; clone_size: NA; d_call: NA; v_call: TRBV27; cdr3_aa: CASSLQSGDEAFF; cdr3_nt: TGTGCCAGCAGTTTACAGTCAGGGGATGAAGCTTTCTTT
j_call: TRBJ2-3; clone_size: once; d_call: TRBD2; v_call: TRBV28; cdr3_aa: CASSPWTSGKKDTQYF; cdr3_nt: TGTGCCAGCAGTCCCTGGACTAGCGGGAAGAAAGATACGCAGTATTTT
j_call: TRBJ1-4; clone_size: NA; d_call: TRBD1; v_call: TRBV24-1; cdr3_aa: CATSDPRQGDEKLFF; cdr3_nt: TGTGCCACCAGTGACCCACGACAGGGCGATGAAAAACTGTTTTTT
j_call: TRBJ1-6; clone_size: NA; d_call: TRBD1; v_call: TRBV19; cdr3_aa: CASSTTGQGNSPLHF; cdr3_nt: TGTGCCAGTAGTACCACGGGACAGGGTAATTCACCCCTCCACTTT
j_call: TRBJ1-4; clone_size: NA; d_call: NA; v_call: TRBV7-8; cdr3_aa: CASSQGATNEKLFF; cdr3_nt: TGTGCCAGCAGCCAAGGGGCGACTAATGAAAAACTGTTTTTT
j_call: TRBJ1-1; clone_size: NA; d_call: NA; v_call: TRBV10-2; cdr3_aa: CASSLNKAGGWDTEAFF; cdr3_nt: TGCGCCAGCAGTTTAAATAAAGCGGGGGGCTGGGACACTGAAGCTTTCTTT
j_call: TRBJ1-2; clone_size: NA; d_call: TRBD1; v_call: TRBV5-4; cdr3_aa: CASSSPGQGNYGYTF; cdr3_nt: TGTGCCAGCAGCTCACCGGGACAGGGGAACTATGGCTACACCTTC
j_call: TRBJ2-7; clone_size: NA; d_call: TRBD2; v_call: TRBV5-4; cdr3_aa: CASSLMGGRWSEQYF; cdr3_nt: TGTGCCAGCAGCTTGATGGGAGGGCGATGGAGCGAGCAGTACTTC